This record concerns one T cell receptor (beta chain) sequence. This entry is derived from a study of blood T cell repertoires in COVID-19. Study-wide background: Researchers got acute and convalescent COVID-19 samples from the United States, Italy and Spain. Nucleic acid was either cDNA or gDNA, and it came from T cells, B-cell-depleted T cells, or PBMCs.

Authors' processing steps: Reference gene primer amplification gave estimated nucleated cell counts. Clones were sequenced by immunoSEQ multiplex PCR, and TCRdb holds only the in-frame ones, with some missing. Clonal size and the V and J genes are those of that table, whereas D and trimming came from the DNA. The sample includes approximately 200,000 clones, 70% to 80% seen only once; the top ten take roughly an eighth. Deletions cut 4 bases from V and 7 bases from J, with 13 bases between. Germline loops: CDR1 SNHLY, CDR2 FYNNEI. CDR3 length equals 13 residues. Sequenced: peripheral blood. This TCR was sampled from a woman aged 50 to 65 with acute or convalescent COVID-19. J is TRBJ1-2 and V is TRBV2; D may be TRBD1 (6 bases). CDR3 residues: CASSAQGMSGYTF. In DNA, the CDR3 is TGTGCCAGCAGTGCTCAGGGGATGAGTGGCTACACCTTC.